The 15 T cell receptor beta chains below all came from one sample that was sequenced in a study of cytomegalovirus exposure and HLA in healthy donors. The data were produced by immunoSEQ multiplex PCR, yet TCRdb's version contains in-frame clones alone and is incomplete. The table includes tens of thousands of clones, about 94% detected once. The sample comprised PBMCs. The receptor set was obtained from a man between 18 and 35 years old in good health and CMV-seropositive.

This rearrangement joins TRBV11-1 to TRBJ2-1; D possibly corresponds to TRBD2 (6 bases). Trimming took off 2 bases at V and 0 bases at J, with 8 bases between the two ends. Germline V lookup: CDR1 SGHAT, CDR2 FQDESV (reference sequence). The CDR3 runs 15 residues. CDR3 residues: CASSLTGVSYNEQFF. The CDR3 DNA sequence: TGTGCCAGCAGCTTAACGGGGGTCTCCTACAATGAGCAGTTCTTC.

The chain carries TRBV10-3 and TRBJ2-5; 7 bases map to TRBD1. The V gene end was trimmed by 5 bases and the J gene end by 5 bases; junction bases not matched to a gene: 8. Per the germline V gene, CDR1 is ENHRY and CDR2 is SYGVKD. The CDR3 loop spans 14 amino acids. The CDR3 here is CAISRQGVEETQYF. In DNA form, the CDR3 reads TGTGCCATCAGTCGACAGGGTGTAGAGGAGACCCAGTACTTC.

V gene TRBV7-9 combines with J gene TRBJ2-1; weak D call: TRBD1 (5 bases). The CDR3 length is 13 residues. Germline values: CDR1 SEHNR, CDR2 FQNEAQ (reference sequence). Trimming removed 0 bases at V and 5 bases at J, with 5 bases between. The CDR3 DNA reads TGTGCCAGCAGCTTAGCGGGGCACAATGAGCAGTTCTTC. This translates into CASSLAGHNEQFF. Drawing the rest from reference TRBV7-9 and TRBJ2-1, the complete variable domain is DTGVSQNPRHKITKRGQNVTFRCDPISEHNRLYWYRQTLGQGPEFLTYFQNEAQLEKSRLLSDRFSAERPKGSFSTLEIQRTEQGDSAMYLCASSLAGHNEQFFGPGTRLTVL.

The CDR3 sequence: CASSPRTSGGTDTQYF. CDR3 DNA sequence: TGTGCCAGCAGTCCCCGGACTAGCGGGGGCACAGATACGCAGTATTTT. V gene TRBV2 combines with J gene TRBJ2-3; 12 bases map to TRBD2. V lost 5 bases and J lost 1; bases outside the gene matches: 4. Germline V gene sequence: CDR1 SNHLY, CDR2 FYNNEI. This CDR3 has 16 amino acids.

The chain carries TRBV29-1 and TRBJ2-7, with D possibly matching TRBD1 (6 bases). Germline V gene lookup returns CDR1 SQVTM and CDR2 ANQGSEA. The ends were cut back, 4 bases at V and 5 bases at J, with 12 bases in the middle. This CDR3 is built from 12 residues. As DNA, the CDR3 is TGCAGCGTTGTACAGGGCATCGACGAGCAGTACTTC. Protein product: CSVVQGIDEQYF.

This chain links TRBV2 with TRBJ2-3; weak D call: TRBD1 (5 bases). The CDR3 is 12 residues long. Germline assignment: CDR1 SNHLY and CDR2 FYNNEI. The V end lost 6 bases, the J end lost 8 bases, and 12 bases lay between the germline ends. The CDR3 region is CASSADSITQYF. CDR3 DNA sequence: TGTGCCAGCAGCGCAGACAGTATTACGCAGTATTTT.

The J gene is TRBJ2-5, the V gene TRBV5-1, with a possible D match to TRBD1 (6 bases). Germline V gene data show CDR1 as SGHRS and CDR2 as YFSETQ. V lost 2 bases to trimming and J lost 5 bases, with 10 bases between them. This CDR3 spans 13 amino acids. This CDR3 reads CASSLGGLETQYF. Written as DNA, the CDR3 is TGCGCCAGCAGCTTAGGGGGTTTGGAGACCCAGTACTTC.

The CDR3 sequence: CASSQPAQGPTGELFF. For the CDR3, the DNA is TGTGCCAGCTCACAACCGGCACAGGGGCCCACCGGGGAGCTGTTTTTT. This sequence joins TRBV18 and TRBJ2-2; 7 nucleotides match TRBD1. The CDR3 is 16 residues long. V shed 4 bases and J 4 bases; nucleotides not matched to a gene: 9. In germline, CDR1 is KGHSH, CDR2 LQKENI.

This clone was picked up one time. V is TRBV5-1 and J is TRBJ1-1; perhaps TRBD1 as D (5 bases). Trimming took off 0 bases at V and 0 bases at J, with 12 bases between the two ends. Germline V gene data show CDR1 as SGHRS and CDR2 as YFSETQ. This CDR3 has 16 amino acids. The chain's CDR3 is CASSLGQGRMNTEAFF. In DNA, the CDR3 is TGCGCCAGCAGCTTGGGGCAGGGAAGGATGAACACTGAAGCTTTCTTT.

The chain couples TRBV5-8 to TRBJ2-7, with 8 bases that match TRBD1. The V segment lost 5 bases and the J segment 4 bases; nucleotides outside the gene matches: 11. The length of the CDR3 is 15 residues. Germline V CDR1 and CDR2: SGHTS, YDEGEE. The DNA of the CDR3 is TGTGCCAGCAGTTACCACACAGGGGGAACTTACGAGCAGTACTTC. Its protein is CASSYHTGGTYEQYF.

V usage is TRBV4-3 and J usage is TRBJ1-3; D not certain. The V gene's germline CDR1 is LGHNA and CDR2 YSLEER. This CDR3 region has 16 residues. V was pared by 0 bases and J by 5 bases, with 14 bases between. The CDR3 protein is CASSQDIGAGRNTIYF. In DNA form, the CDR3 reads TGCGCCAGCAGCCAAGATATAGGAGCGGGCCGAAACACCATATATTTT.

The chain couples TRBV2 to TRBJ1-1; no clear D. Germline V gene data show CDR1 as SNHLY and CDR2 as FYNNEI. Trimming took off 4 bases at V and 5 bases at J, with 8 bases between the two ends. This CDR3 region has 12 residues. In DNA form, the CDR3 reads TGTGCCAGCAGTGGGCGGGGAACTGAAGCTTTCTTT. It specifies CASSGRGTEAFF. The entire variable domain, with the rest obtained from reference TRBV2 and TRBJ1-1, is as follows: EPEVTQTPSHQVTQMGQEVILRCVPISNHLYFYWYRQILGQKVEFLVSFYNNEISEKSEIFDDQFSVERPDGSNFTLKIRSTKLEDSAMYFCASSGRGTEAFFGQGTRLTVV.

The rearrangement joins TRBV9 to TRBJ2-1; TRBD2 matches 8 bases. CDR3 length: 15 residues. CDR1 is SGDLS, CDR2 YYNGEE, per germline. V shed 0 bases and J 11 bases; nucleotides not matched to a gene: 10. The CDR3 sequence is CASSVEAGAGSQQFF. For the CDR3, the DNA is TGTGCCAGCAGCGTAGAAGCGGGGGCCGGAAGCCAGCAGTTCTTC.

The V and J genes are TRBV27 and TRBJ1-4; weak D call: TRBD1 (6 bases). The CDR3 is 15 amino acids. Germline CDR1 is MNHEY and CDR2 is SMNVEV (reference sequence). V was trimmed by 3 bases and J by 5 bases, leaving 13 bases between them. DNA of the CDR3: TGTGCCAGCAGTTTTCTGCAGGGGTCGAATGAAAAACTGTTTTTT. As protein: CASSFLQGSNEKLFF.

This chain connects TRBV4-1 to TRBJ2-3; 9 bases are a match to TRBD2. The ends lost 3 bases at V and 2 bases at J; junction bases unmatched: 21. The germline V gene has CDR1 MGHRA and CDR2 YSYEKL. This CDR3 spans 21 amino acids. CDR3 loop: CASSQDIFAGGPRAYTDTQYF. As DNA, the CDR3 is TGCGCCAGCAGCCAGGATATTTTCGCGGGAGGGCCAAGGGCGTACACAGATACGCAGTATTTT.